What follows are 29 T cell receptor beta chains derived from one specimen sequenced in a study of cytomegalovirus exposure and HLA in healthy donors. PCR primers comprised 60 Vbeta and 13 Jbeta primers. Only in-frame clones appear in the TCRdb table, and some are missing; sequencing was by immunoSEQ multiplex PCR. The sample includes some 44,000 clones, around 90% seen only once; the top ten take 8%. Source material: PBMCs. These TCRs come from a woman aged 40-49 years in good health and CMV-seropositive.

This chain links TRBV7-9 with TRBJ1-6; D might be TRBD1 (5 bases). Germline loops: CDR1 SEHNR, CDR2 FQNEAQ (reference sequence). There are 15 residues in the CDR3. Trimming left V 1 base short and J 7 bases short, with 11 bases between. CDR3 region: CASSLGETVNSPLHF. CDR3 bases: TGTGCCAGCAGCTTAGGAGAGACAGTAAATTCACCCCTCCACTTT.

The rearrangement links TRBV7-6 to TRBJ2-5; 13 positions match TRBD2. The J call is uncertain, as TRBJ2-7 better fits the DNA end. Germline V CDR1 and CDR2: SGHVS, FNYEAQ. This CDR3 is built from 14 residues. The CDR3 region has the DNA TGTGCCAGCAGCCCGGGACTAGCGGGGACCGAGCAGTACTTC. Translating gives CASSPGLAGTEQYF.

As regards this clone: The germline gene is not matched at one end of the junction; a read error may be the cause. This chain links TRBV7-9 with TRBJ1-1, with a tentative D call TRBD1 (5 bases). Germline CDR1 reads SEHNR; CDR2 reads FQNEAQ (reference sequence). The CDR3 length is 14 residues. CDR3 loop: CSSSLSGHNTEAFF. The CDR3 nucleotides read TGTTCCAGCAGCTTGTCAGGGCACAACACTGAAGCTTTCTTT.

CDR3 sequence (DNA): TGTGCCACCAGCAGGCGGCCCGAAGCTTTCTTT. It yields the protein CATSRRPEAFF. The rearrangement joins TRBV15 to TRBJ1-1; no definite D call. This CDR3 comprises 11 residues. Germline values: CDR1 LNHNV, CDR2 YYDKDF (reference sequence). V lost 3 bases and J lost 8, with 7 bases in between.

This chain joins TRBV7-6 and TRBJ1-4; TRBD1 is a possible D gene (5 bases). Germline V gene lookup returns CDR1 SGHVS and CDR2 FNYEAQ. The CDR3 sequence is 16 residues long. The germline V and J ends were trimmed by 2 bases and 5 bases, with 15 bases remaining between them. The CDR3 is CASSLRYSGSNEKLFF. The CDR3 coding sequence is TGTGCCAGCAGCTTAAGGTATTCAGGGTCGAATGAAAAACTGTTTTTT.

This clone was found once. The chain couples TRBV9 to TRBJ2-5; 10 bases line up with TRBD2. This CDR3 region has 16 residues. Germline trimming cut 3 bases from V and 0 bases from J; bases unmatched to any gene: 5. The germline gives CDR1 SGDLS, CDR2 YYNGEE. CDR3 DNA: TGTGCCAGCAGCGCAGGACTAGCGGTAAACCAAGAGACCCAGTACTTC. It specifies CASSAGLAVNQETQYF.

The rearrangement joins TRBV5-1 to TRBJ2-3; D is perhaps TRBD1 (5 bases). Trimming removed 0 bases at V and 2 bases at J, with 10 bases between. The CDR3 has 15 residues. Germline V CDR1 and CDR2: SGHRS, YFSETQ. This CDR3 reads CASSLGDSYTDTQYF. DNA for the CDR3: TGCGCCAGCAGCTTGGGAGACAGTTACACAGATACGCAGTATTTT.

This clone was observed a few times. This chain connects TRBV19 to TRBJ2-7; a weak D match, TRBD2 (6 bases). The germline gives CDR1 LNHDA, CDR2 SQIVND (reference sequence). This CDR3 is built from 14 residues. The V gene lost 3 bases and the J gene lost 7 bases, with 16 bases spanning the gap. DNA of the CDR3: TGTGCCAGTAGTATCCGAGGCGGGGCTAGGGAGCAGTACTTC. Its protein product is CASSIRGGAREQYF.

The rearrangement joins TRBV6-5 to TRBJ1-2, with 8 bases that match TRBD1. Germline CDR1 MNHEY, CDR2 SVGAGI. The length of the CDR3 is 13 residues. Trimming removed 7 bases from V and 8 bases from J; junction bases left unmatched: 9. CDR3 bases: TGTGCCAGCACCGGGGACAGGTTGAGGGGCTACACCTTC. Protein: CASTGDRLRGYTF.

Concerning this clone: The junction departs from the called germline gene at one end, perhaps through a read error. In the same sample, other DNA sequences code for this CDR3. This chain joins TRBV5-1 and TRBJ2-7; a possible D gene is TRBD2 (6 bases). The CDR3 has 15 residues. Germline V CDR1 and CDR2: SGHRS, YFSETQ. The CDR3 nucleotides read TGCGCCAGTAGCTTGGCGGGCGGGGACTTCTACGAGCAGTACTTC. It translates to CASSLAGGDFYEQYF.

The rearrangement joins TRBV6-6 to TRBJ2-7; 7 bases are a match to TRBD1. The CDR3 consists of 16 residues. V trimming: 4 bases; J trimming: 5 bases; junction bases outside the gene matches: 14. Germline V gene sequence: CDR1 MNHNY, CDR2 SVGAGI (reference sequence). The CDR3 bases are TGTGCCAGCAGTTCCACGACAGGGTGGGTACTAGACGAGCAGTACTTC. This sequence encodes CASSSTTGWVLDEQYF.

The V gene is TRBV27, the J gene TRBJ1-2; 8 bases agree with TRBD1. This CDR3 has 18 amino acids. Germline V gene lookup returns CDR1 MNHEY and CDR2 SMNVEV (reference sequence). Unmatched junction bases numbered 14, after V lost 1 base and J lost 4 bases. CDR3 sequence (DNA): TGTGCCAGCAGTTTATTTGGGACAGGAGAGAGAGTACGCTATGGCTACACCTTC. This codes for CASSLFGTGERVRYGYTF.

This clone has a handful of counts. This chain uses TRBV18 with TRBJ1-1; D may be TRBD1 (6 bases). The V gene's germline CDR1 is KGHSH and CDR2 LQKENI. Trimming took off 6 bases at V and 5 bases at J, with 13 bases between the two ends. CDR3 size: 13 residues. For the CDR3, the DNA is TGTGCCAGCTCGCAGGGGTTGGATACTGAAGCTTTCTTT. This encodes CASSQGLDTEAFF.

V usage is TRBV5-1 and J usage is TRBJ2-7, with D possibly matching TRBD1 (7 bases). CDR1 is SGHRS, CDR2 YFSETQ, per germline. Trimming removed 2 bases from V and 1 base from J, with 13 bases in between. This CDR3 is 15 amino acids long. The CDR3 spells CASSLGGAGSYEQYF. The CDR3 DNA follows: TGCGCCAGCAGCTTAGGGGGCGCGGGGTCCTACGAGCAGTACTTC.

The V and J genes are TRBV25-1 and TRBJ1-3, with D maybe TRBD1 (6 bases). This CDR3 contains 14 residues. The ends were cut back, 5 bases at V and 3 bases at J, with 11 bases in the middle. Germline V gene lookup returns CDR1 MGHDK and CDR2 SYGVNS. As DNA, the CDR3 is TGTGCCAGCAGTAGAGGGGGGGGTGGAAACACCATATATTTT. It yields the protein CASSRGGGGNTIYF.

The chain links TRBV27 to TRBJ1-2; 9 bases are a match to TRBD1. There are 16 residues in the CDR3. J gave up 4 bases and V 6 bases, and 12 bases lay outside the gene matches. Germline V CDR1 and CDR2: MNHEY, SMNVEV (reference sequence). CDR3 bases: TGTGCCAGCAGCCCGGGACAGGGTCGGAGTGCCTATGGCTACACCTTC. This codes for CASSPGQGRSAYGYTF.

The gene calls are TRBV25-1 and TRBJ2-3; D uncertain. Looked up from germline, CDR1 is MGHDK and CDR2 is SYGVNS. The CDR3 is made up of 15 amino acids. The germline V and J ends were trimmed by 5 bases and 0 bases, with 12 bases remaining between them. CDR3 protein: CASSPAKTSTDTQYF. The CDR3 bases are TGTGCCAGCAGTCCAGCGAAGACCAGCACAGATACGCAGTATTTT.

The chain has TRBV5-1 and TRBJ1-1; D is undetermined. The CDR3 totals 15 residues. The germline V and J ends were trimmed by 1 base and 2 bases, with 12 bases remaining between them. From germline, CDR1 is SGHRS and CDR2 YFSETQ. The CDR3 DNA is TGCGCCAGCAGCTTGCTAGGAATAGATAACACTGAAGCTTTCTTT. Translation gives CASSLLGIDNTEAFF.

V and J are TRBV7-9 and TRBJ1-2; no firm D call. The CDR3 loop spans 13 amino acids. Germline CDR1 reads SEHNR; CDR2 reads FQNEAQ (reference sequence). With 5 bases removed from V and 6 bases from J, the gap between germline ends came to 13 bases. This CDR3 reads CASSLERVDGYTF. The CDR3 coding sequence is TGTGCCAGCAGCCTAGAGAGGGTCGATGGCTACACCTTC.

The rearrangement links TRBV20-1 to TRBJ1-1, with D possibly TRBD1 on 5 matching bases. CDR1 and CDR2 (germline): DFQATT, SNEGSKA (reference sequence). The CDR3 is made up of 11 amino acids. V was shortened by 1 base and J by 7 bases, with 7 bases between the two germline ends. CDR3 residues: CSARVGVEAFF. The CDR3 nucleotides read TGCAGTGCTAGAGTAGGGGTTGAAGCTTTCTTT.

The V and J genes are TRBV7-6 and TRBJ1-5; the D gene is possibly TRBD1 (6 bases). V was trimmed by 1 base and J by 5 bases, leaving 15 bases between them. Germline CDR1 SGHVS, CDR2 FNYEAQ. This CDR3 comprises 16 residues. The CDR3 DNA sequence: TGTGCCAGCAGCTTAGGGGGGAGGGGGGCCCATCAGCCCCAGCATTTT. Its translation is CASSLGGRGAHQPQHF. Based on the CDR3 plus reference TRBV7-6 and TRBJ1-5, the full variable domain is GAGVSQSPRYKVTKRGQDVALRCDPISGHVSLYWYRQALGQGPEFLTYFNYEAQQDKSGLPNDRFSAERPEGSISTLTIQRTEQRDSAMYRCASSLGGRGAHQPQHFGDGTRLSIL.

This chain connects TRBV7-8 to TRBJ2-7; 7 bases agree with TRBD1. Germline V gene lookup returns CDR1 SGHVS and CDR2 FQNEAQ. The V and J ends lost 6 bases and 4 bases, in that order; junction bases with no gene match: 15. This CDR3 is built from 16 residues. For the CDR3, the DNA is TGTGCCAGCAGAGCTTCCGGAGGACAGGCCGTATACGAGCAGTACTTC. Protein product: CASRASGGQAVYEQYF.

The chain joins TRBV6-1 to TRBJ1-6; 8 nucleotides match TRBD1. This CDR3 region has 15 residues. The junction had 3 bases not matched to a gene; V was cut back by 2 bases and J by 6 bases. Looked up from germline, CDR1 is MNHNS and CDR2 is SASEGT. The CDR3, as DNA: TGTGCCAGCAGTGAACAGGGGGCAGGTAATTCACCCCTCCACTTT. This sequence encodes CASSEQGAGNSPLHF.

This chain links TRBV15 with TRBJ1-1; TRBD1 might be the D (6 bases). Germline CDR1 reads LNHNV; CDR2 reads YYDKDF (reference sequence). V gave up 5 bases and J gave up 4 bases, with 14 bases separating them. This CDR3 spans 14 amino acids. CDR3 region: CATSGTTGSTEAFF. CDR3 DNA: TGTGCCACCAGCGGAACCACAGGGTCCACTGAAGCTTTCTTT.

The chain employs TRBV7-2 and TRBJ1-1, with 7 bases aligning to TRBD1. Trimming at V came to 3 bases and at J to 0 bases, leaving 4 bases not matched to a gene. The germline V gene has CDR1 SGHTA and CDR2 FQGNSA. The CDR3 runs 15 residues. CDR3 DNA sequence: TGTGCCAGCAGCTTTTGGGACAGCATGAACACTGAAGCTTTCTTT. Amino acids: CASSFWDSMNTEAFF.

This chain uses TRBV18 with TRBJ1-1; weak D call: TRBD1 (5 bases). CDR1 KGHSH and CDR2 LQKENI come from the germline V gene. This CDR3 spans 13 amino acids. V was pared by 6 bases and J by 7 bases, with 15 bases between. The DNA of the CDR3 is TGTGCCAGCTCTTATAGACAGTTAGATGAAGCTTTCTTT. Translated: CASSYRQLDEAFF.

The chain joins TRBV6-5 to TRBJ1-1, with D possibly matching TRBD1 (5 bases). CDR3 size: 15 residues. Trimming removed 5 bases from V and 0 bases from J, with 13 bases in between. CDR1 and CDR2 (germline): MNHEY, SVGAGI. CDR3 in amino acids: CASSPLQGLNTEAFF. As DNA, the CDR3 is TGTGCCAGCAGTCCCTTGCAGGGCTTGAACACTGAAGCTTTCTTT.

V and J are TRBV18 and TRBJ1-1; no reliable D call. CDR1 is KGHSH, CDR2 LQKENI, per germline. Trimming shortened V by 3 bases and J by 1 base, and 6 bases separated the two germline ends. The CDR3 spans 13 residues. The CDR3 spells CASSPRGNTEAFF. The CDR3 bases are TGTGCCAGCTCACCCCGGGGGAACACTGAAGCTTTCTTT.

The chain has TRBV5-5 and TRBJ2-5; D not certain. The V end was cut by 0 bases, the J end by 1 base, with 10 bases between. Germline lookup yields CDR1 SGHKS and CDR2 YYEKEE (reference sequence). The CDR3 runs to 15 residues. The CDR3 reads CASSLARPSQETQYF. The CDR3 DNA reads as TGTGCCAGCAGCTTGGCCCGCCCCAGCCAAGAGACCCAGTACTTC.